The next 25 T cell receptor beta chains were all read from a single sample in a study of blood T cell repertoires in COVID-19. Clones were read by immunoSEQ multiplex PCR, and TCRdb kept only the in-frame ones, dropping some. The sample includes about 110,000 clones, about 83% seen only once; the top ten take about 4%. The sequenced sample was peripheral blood. These receptor sequences come from a woman between 65 and 79 years old with acute or convalescent COVID-19.

The chain has TRBV6-4 and TRBJ2-3; TRBD2 agrees at 9 bases. The CDR3 loop spans 16 amino acids. V was clipped by 2 bases and J by 3 bases; unmatched bases: 6. Germline CDR1 and CDR2: MRHNA and SNTAGT. CDR3 amino acids: CASSDQGGGATDTQYF. CDR3 nucleotides: TGTGCCAGCAGTGACCAAGGCGGGGGGGCGACAGATACGCAGTATTTT.

The CDR3 DNA reads as TGTGCCAGCAGTTACCTATTAGCGGGAGGGCATGGGGAGCAGTACTTC. Translating it yields CASSYLLAGGHGEQYF. The chain couples TRBV7-2 to TRBJ2-7, with 11 bases fitting TRBD2. Germline loops: CDR1 SGHTA, CDR2 FQGNSA. The CDR3 extends over 16 amino acids. V lost 6 bases, J lost 7 bases, and 14 bases stayed unmatched.

This clone was observed a handful of times. The chain joins TRBV3-1 (or the pseudogene TRBV3-2) to TRBJ1-4; 8 nucleotides match TRBD1. Germline lookup yields CDR1 LGHDT and CDR2 YNNKEL (reference sequence). CDR3 size: 16 residues. The trim removed 4 bases at V and 1 base at J, leaving 5 bases unmatched. The CDR3 nucleotides are TGTGCCAGCAGCCGCGGGACAGGCGGAACTAATGAAAAACTGTTTTTT. Its protein is CASSRGTGGTNEKLFF.

This chain connects TRBV19 to TRBJ2-7; D perhaps matches TRBD1 (5 bases). Germline-derived CDR1 and CDR2 are LNHDA and SQIVND (reference sequence). V was shortened by 4 bases and J by 1 base, with 11 bases between the two germline ends. The CDR3 runs to 14 residues. DNA for the CDR3: TGTGCCAGTAGTAAGGGGTTCCCTTCCTACGAGCAGTACGTC. It yields the protein CASSKGFPSYEQYV.

The chain combines TRBV21-1 with TRBJ2-7; TRBD2 is the table's D call and was not checked against the DNA. TRBV21-1 is annotated as a pseudogene. There are 16 residues in the CDR3. The CDR3 sequence is CASSPRVGVFSYEQYF. In DNA form, the CDR3 reads TGTGCCAGCAGCCCGCGCGTGGGAGTCTTCTCCTACGAGCAGTACTTC.

The CDR3 DNA reads TGCGCCAGCAGGGAGGGGGCCTCCACAGATACGCAGTATTTT. Translated, it gives CASREGASTDTQYF. The V call is TRBV5-1, the J call TRBJ2-3; the D gene is possibly TRBD1 (7 bases). Trimming pared 5 bases from V and 2 bases from J, leaving 12 bases between. The CDR3 is 14 residues long. Germline loops: CDR1 SGHRS, CDR2 YFSETQ.

The CDR3 sequence: CAWSGGSPLHF. CDR3 DNA: TGTGCCTGGAGTGGAGGGTCACCCCTCCACTTT. V is TRBV30 and J is TRBJ1-6; D unresolved. The CDR3 is made up of 11 amino acids. CDR1 is GTSNPN, CDR2 SVGIG, per germline (reference sequence). V was clipped by 1 base and J by 10 bases, with 5 bases between them. The variable domain in full, completed from reference TRBV30 and TRBJ1-6, reads SQTIHQWPATLVQPVGSPLSLECTVEGTSNPNLYWYRQAAGRGLQLLFYSVGIGQISSEVPQNLSASRPQDRQFILSSKKLLLSDSGFYLCAWSGGSPLHFGNGTRLTVT.

This clone appeared once. V and J are TRBV7-2 and TRBJ2-2; 15 bases are a match to TRBD2. CDR1 is SGHTA and CDR2 is FQGNSA in the germline V gene. V lost 5 bases, J lost 5 bases, and 9 bases stayed unmatched. CDR3 length equals 18 residues. The CDR3 bases are TGTGCCAGCAGCCCGCCGGGACTAGCGGGGGGAACAACCGGGGAGCTGTTTTTT. Translation gives CASSPPGLAGGTTGELFF.

The sample holds one count of this clone. CDR3 region: CASSLSQGGYGYTF. The CDR3 nucleotides are TGCGCCAGCAGCCTCAGCCAGGGGGGATATGGCTACACCTTC. The rearrangement joins TRBV5-1 to TRBJ1-2, with 7 positions matching TRBD1. This CDR3 spans 14 amino acids. Trimming cost V 4 bases and J 5 bases; bases outside gene matches: 8. Germline-derived CDR1 and CDR2 are SGHRS and YFSETQ.

This rearrangement joins TRBV5-6 to TRBJ2-2; tentatively, D is TRBD2 (6 bases). Between the trimmed V and J ends, which lost 8 bases and 9 bases, there was a span of 26 bases. Germline V CDR1 and CDR2: SGHDT, YYEEEE. This CDR3 has 16 amino acids. CDR3 DNA: TGTGCCAGTAAGCTTGGTCGACTAGTTTCGACCCGGGAGCTGTTTTTT. It translates to CASKLGRLVSTRELFF.

This clone has just one count. The chain recombines TRBV5-1 with TRBJ2-2, with TRBD1 as a possible D gene (7 bases). Trimming cost V 2 bases and J 7 bases, with 15 bases left between them. This CDR3 has 15 residues. The V gene's germline CDR1 is SGHRS and CDR2 YFSETQ. CDR3 nucleotide sequence: TGCGCCAGCAGCTTCGGAGGGGGCAATGGCGGGGAGCTGTTTTTT. The encoded protein is CASSFGGGNGGELFF.

The V gene is TRBV6-1, the J gene TRBJ2-5, with 8 bases identical to TRBD1. Germline V CDR1 and CDR2: MNHNS, SASEGT. There are 15 residues in the CDR3. V lost 1 base and J lost 5; bases outside the gene matches: 6. CDR3 in amino acids: CASSEGPGGRETQYF. The CDR3 region has the DNA TGTGCCAGCAGTGAAGGGCCAGGGGGCAGGGAGACCCAGTACTTC.

This clone was seen a few times. The chain uses TRBV28 and TRBJ1-5; 7 bases map to TRBD1. This CDR3 comprises 15 residues. V lost 4 bases, J lost 6 bases, and 9 bases stayed unmatched. Germline CDR1 is MDHEN and CDR2 is SYDVKM. The CDR3 here is CASSSSRGLSQPQHF. The DNA of the CDR3 is TGTGCCAGCAGTTCCTCGAGGGGGCTGTCTCAGCCCCAGCATTTT.

The chain is built from TRBV7-3 and TRBJ1-5; maybe TRBD1 (6 bases). Trimming removed 5 bases at V and 3 bases at J, with 8 bases between. The CDR3 sequence is 13 residues long. Germline CDR1 SGHTA, CDR2 FQGTGA. The CDR3 sequence: CASSPGDNQPQHF. The CDR3 coding sequence is TGTGCCAGCAGCCCAGGGGACAATCAGCCCCAGCATTTT.

The CDR3, as DNA: TGTGCCAGCAGCCCCGGGGGACTAGGAGGGGAGACCCAGTACTTC. Translating it yields CASSPGGLGGETQYF. This sequence joins TRBV28 and TRBJ2-5, with 8 positions matching TRBD2. The CDR3 spans 15 residues. In germline, CDR1 is MDHEN, CDR2 SYDVKM. The junction had 11 bases not matched to a gene; V was cut back by 6 bases and J by 5 bases.

The gene calls are TRBV7-2 and TRBJ1-1; D remains ambiguous. Germline-derived CDR1 and CDR2 are SGHTA and FQGNSA. The CDR3 runs to 16 residues. The germline V and J ends were trimmed by 1 base and 1 base, with 13 bases remaining between them. For the CDR3, the DNA is TGTGCCAGCAGCTTAGAGTCGCGGGCAGGGAACACTGAAGCTTTCTTT. Protein product: CASSLESRAGNTEAFF. The variable domain in full, completed from reference TRBV7-2 and TRBJ1-1, reads GAGVSQSPSNKVTEKGKDVELRCDPISGHTALYWYRQSLGQGLEFLIYFQGNSAPDKSGLPSDRFSAERTGGSVSTLTIQRTQQEDSAVYLCASSLESRAGNTEAFFGQGTRLTVV.

V gene TRBV2 combines with J gene TRBJ2-2; D gene unclear. Germline-derived CDR1 and CDR2 are SNHLY and FYNNEI. The CDR3 has 15 amino acids. Trimming cost V 3 bases and J 2 bases, with 10 bases left between them. The CDR3 protein is CASSDWQRNTGELFF. CDR3 in DNA: TGTGCCAGCAGTGATTGGCAACGAAACACCGGGGAGCTGTTTTTT.

The rearrangement uses TRBV7-9 and TRBJ2-1; 8 nucleotides agree with TRBD2. This CDR3 spans 16 amino acids. The V segment lost 4 bases and the J segment 6 bases; nucleotides outside the gene matches: 11. CDR1 and CDR2 from the germline V gene are SEHNR and FQNEAQ (reference sequence). CDR3 sequence: CASSSLGAGVFNEQFF. Written as DNA, the CDR3 is TGTGCCAGCAGCTCCTTGGGAGCGGGGGTATTCAATGAGCAGTTCTTC.

The chain joins TRBV15 to TRBJ1-1, with 9 bases matching TRBD1. CDR3 length equals 16 residues. V shed 2 bases and J 0 bases; nucleotides not matched to a gene: 4. Germline-derived CDR1 and CDR2 are LNHNV and YYDKDF (reference sequence). For the CDR3, the DNA is TGTGCCACCAGCAGATCGGGACAGGGTATGAACACTGAAGCTTTCTTT. This gives the protein CATSRSGQGMNTEAFF.

The V gene is TRBV2, the J gene TRBJ1-4; 9 nucleotides align to TRBD1. The CDR3 runs 14 residues. V was pared by 6 bases and J by 8 bases, with 7 bases of the junction left unmatched. CDR1 is SNHLY, CDR2 FYNNEI, per germline. DNA for the CDR3: TGTGCCAGCAGCCCAGACAGGGGGAGGGAAAAACTGTTTTTT. Protein product: CASSPDRGREKLFF.

The DNA of the CDR3 is TGTGCCAGCAGTTACGGGACAGGGGGTAAAACGCAGTATTTT. Translation: CASSYGTGGKTQYF. The rearrangement uses TRBV6-5 and TRBJ2-3; 11 bases are a match to TRBD1. Germline loops: CDR1 MNHEY, CDR2 SVGAGI. CDR3 size: 14 residues. The V and J ends lost 2 bases and 9 bases, in that order; junction bases with no gene match: 4.

V is TRBV7-2 and J is TRBJ2-3, with 10 positions matching TRBD2. The CDR3 is made up of 16 amino acids. V lost 5 bases to trimming and J lost 5 bases; unmatched junction nucleotides: 10. Looked up from germline, CDR1 is SGHTA and CDR2 is FQGNSA. The CDR3 spells CASSTGAGGPVDTQYF. In DNA, the CDR3 is TGTGCCAGCAGCACAGGAGCGGGGGGGCCTGTAGATACGCAGTATTTT.

The V and J genes are TRBV9 and TRBJ2-5, with 12 bases that match TRBD2. Germline CDR1 reads SGDLS; CDR2 reads YYNGEE. This CDR3 is 15 amino acids long. Unmatched junction bases numbered 6, after V lost 4 bases and J lost 5 bases. The CDR3 reads CASSQRLAGEETQYF. CDR3 nucleotide sequence: TGTGCCAGCAGCCAACGACTAGCGGGAGAGGAGACCCAGTACTTC.

The gene calls are TRBV2 and TRBJ2-1; D possibly corresponds to TRBD2 (6 bases). The CDR3 spans 15 residues. Trimming removed 4 bases from V and 6 bases from J, with 16 bases in between. Germline V gene sequence: CDR1 SNHLY, CDR2 FYNNEI. In DNA, the CDR3 is TGTGCCAGCAGTGGGGGGACTCGATCTATCAATGAGCAGTTCTTC. This sequence encodes CASSGGTRSINEQFF.

The chain couples TRBV18 to TRBJ2-3, with a tentative D call TRBD1 (6 bases). This CDR3 region has 16 residues. CDR1 KGHSH and CDR2 LQKENI come from the germline V gene. V lost 2 bases, J lost 2 bases, and 14 bases lay in between. The CDR3 sequence: CASSPSRRGTTDTQYF. Here the CDR3 DNA reads TGTGCCAGCTCACCATCGCGCAGGGGAACCACAGATACGCAGTATTTT. Filled out from reference TRBV18 and TRBJ2-3, the complete variable domain reads NAGVMQNPRHLVRRRGQEARLRCSPMKGHSHVYWYRQLPEEGLKFMVYLQKENIIDESGMPKERFSAEFPKEGPSILRIQQVVRGDSAAYFCASSPSRRGTTDTQYFGPGTRLTVL.